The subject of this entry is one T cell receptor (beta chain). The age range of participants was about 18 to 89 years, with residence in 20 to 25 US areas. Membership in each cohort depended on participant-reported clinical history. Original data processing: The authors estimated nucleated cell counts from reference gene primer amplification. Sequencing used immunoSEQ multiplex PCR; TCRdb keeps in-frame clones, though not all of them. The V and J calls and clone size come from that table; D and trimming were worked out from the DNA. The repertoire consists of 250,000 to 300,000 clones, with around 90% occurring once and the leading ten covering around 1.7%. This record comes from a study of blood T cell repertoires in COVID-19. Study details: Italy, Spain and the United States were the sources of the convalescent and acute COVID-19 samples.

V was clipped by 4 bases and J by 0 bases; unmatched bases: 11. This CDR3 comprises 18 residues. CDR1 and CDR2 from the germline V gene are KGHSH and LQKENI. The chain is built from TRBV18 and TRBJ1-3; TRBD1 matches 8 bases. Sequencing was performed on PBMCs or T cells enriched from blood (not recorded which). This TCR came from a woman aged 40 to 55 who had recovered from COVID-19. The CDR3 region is CASSLPGQGGVSGNTIYF. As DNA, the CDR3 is TGTGCCAGCTCACTCCCCGGACAGGGAGGTGTCTCTGGAAACACCATATATTTT.